This is a list of T cell receptor beta chains from one sample in a study of patients and donors after allogeneic stem cell transplantation. MiXCR was run by TCRdb on the RT-PCR reads, yielding one entry per CDR3 protein. Of about 410,000 distinct CDR3 sequences listed, roughly 16% are singletons. Sequencing was carried out using blood, either unsorted or a sorted T cell fraction (not recorded which). These receptors were taken from a human donor who was either an allogeneic HSCT recipient or a stem cell or donor lymphocyte infusion donor (not recorded which). It is not recorded whose cells these are; they may come from a transplant donor. Each CDR3 is given with its conserved first and last residue. The D gene is left open where the match is weak. Size tells how often a clone was seen (once, few, many) or the class of an expanded clone, and some rows leave it out.

d_gene | abundance | j_gene | v_gene | CDR3aa | CDR3nt
TRBD1 | few | TRBJ2-3 | TRBV6-2/TRBV6-3 | CASSPPRDREITDTQYF | TGTGCCAGCAGTCCACCTCGGGACAGGGAAATCACAGATACGCAGTATTTT
NA | many | TRBJ1-5 | TRBV12-3/TRBV12-4 | CASSARGLESNQPQHF | TGTGCCAGCAGTGCCAGGGGTTTGGAAAGCAATCAGCCCCAGCATTTT
NA | many | TRBJ1-3 | TRBV4-1 | CASSQGLLGSGNTIYF | TGCGCCAGCAGCCAAGGGCTTCTCGGGTCTGGAAACACCATATATTTT
NA | NA | TRBJ2-5 | TRBV3-1 | CASSQDNLETQYF | TGTGCCAGCAGCCAAGATAATTTAGAGACCCAGTACTTC
NA | few | TRBJ1-2 | TRBV12-3/TRBV12-4 | CASTSGSGYGYTF | TGTGCCAGCACTTCCGGGTCAGGCTATGGCTACACCTTC
TRBD2 | NA | TRBJ2-5 | TRBV2 | CASSDIPRGGGRETQYF | TGTGCCAGCAGTGATATCCCCCGGGGGGGCGGTCGTGAGACCCAGTACTTC
NA | many | TRBJ2-5 | TRBV27 | CASSLSGRVRGETQYF | TGTGCCAGCAGTTTATCGGGCCGGGTACGAGGGGAGACCCAGTACTTC
NA | few | TRBJ2-2 | TRBV5-1 | CASSPTITQGGGELFF | TGCGCCAGCAGCCCCACCATAACACAGGGAGGCGGGGAGCTGTTTTTT
TRBD1 | NA | TRBJ1-2 | TRBV7-9 | CASSPQGGGGYTF | TGTGCCAGCAGCCCCCAGGGGGGGGGTGGCTACACCTTC
NA | NA | TRBJ2-2 | TRBV18 | CASSAGTGFGGELFF | TGTGCCAGCTCGGCCGGGACCGGTTTCGGCGGGGAGCTGTTTTTT
TRBD2 | NA | TRBJ2-3 | TRBV5-1 | CASSSLAGGYTQYF | TGCGCCAGCAGCTCCCTAGCGGGAGGTTATACGCAGTATTTT
TRBD1 | few | TRBJ1-1 | TRBV20-1 | CSAKPTGRHPEAFF | TGCAGTGCCAAGCCGACAGGGAGACACCCTGAAGCTTTCTTT
NA | few | TRBJ1-2 | TRBV12-3/TRBV12-4 | CASSLEYRVGYTF | TGTGCCAGCAGTTTAGAGTACAGGGTGGGCTACACCTTC
TRBD1 | NA | TRBJ1-2 | TRBV30 | CAWSGPLGQANYGYTF | TGTGCCTGGAGTGGCCCCCTCGGACAGGCCAACTATGGCTACACCTTC
TRBD2 | NA | TRBJ2-3 | TRBV6-5 | CASSYSGGATDTQYF | TGTGCCAGCAGTTATAGCGGGGGGGCGACAGATACGCAGTATTTT
TRBD1 | many | TRBJ2-7 | TRBV12-3/TRBV12-4 | CASSLDRGHEQYF | TGTGCCAGCAGTTTGGACAGGGGACACGAGCAGTACTTC
TRBD2 | few | TRBJ2-4 | TRBV28 | CASSYPPTGGIPKNIQYF | TGTGCCAGCAGTTACCCCCCAACGGGAGGTATACCCAAAAACATTCAGTACTTC
TRBD1 | NA | TRBJ1-5 | TRBV19 | CASRGTGGAGNQPQHF | TGTGCCAGTAGGGGGACAGGGGGCGCGGGCAATCAGCCCCAGCATTTT